Sequencing of this TCR beta chain was carried out in a study of early T cells in non-severe SARS-CoV-2 infection. The wider study: Bulk RNA from unsorted whole blood was sequenced; chains were unpaired.

TCRdb redid the calling of the 5' RACE reads with MiXCR, one entry per CDR3 protein. The sample has roughly 75,000 distinct CDR3 sequences; 10% to 15% are singletons. This clonotype appeared a single time. Its antigen is unidentified. Study outcomes and limitations: The VDJdb matching leaned toward anti-spike CD8 responses and overlooked private and CD4 specificities.

Germline assignment: CDR1 MGHRA and CDR2 YSYEKL. V was shortened by 2 bases and J by 6 bases, with 6 bases between the two germline ends. The CDR3 covers 12 residues. The sample taken for sequencing was whole blood. J is TRBJ2-3 and V is TRBV4-1, with D unresolved. The sequence derives from an adult who was a healthcare worker with PCR-confirmed SARS-CoV-2 infection or an uninfected control (not recorded which). CDR3 protein: CASSQIEDTQYF. The CDR3 DNA reads TGCGCCAGCAGCCAAATCGAGGATACGCAGTATTTT.